This is a list of T cell receptor beta chains from one sample in a study of CD8+ T cells in alopecia areata. Some clones are missing from TCRdb's copy, which holds only in-frame ones; the method was immunoSEQ multiplex PCR. The table has more than 200,000 clones, roughly 64% seen once. This material consisted of CD4+ T cells sorted from blood, taken at week 4, from a patient treated with tofacitinib. Receptors originate from a human donor with alopecia areata. Both conserved end residues are part of each CDR3. The D gene is left open where the match is weak. Size is omitted from some rows. Given values are once, few, many or a class for expanded clones.

CDR3 protein: CASRNREAGELFF; CDR3 DNA: TGTGCCAGCAGGAACAGGGAAGCCGGGGAGCTGTTTTTT; V gene: TRBV2; D gene: NA; J gene: TRBJ2-2; clone size: few
CDR3 protein: CASSPTGGETQYF; CDR3 DNA: TGCGCCAGCAGCCCGACAGGGGGAGAGACCCAGTACTTC; V gene: TRBV5-1; D gene: TRBD1; J gene: TRBJ2-5; clone size: few
CDR3 protein: CASSPGGMNEKLFF; CDR3 DNA: TGTGCCAGCAGCCCAGGGGGGATGAATGAAAAACTGTTTTTT; V gene: TRBV5-5; D gene: TRBD1; J gene: TRBJ1-4; clone size: NA
CDR3 protein: CASTRSGGAEGETQYF; CDR3 DNA: TGTGCCAGCACGAGGAGCGGGGGGGCCGAGGGAGAGACCCAGTACTTC; V gene: TRBV25-1; D gene: TRBD2; J gene: TRBJ2-5; clone size: NA
CDR3 protein: CASKPGHQGDTQYF; CDR3 DNA: TGTGCCAGTAAACCGGGACACCAGGGTGATACGCAGTATTTT; V gene: TRBV19; D gene: NA; J gene: TRBJ2-3; clone size: NA
CDR3 protein: CASSPAGDSPYEQYF; CDR3 DNA: TGTGCCAGCAGCCCAGCGGGGGACTCTCCCTACGAGCAGTACTTC; V gene: TRBV4-2; D gene: TRBD2; J gene: TRBJ2-7; clone size: NA
CDR3 protein: CASSQELNQETQYF; CDR3 DNA: TGTGCCAGCAGCCAAGAGCTTAACCAAGAGACCCAGTACTTC; V gene: TRBV4-2; D gene: NA; J gene: TRBJ2-5; clone size: NA
CDR3 protein: CASSTGTRNEKLFF; CDR3 DNA: TGTGCCAGCAGCACCGGGACGAGAAACGAAAAACTGTTTTTT; V gene: TRBV7-6; D gene: NA; J gene: TRBJ1-4; clone size: NA
CDR3 protein: CSVEEGAFF; CDR3 DNA: TGCAGCGTTGAAGAAGGAGCTTTCTTT; V gene: TRBV29-1; D gene: NA; J gene: TRBJ1-1; clone size: NA
CDR3 protein: CASSTQGANTGELFF; CDR3 DNA: TGTGCCAGCAGCACTCAGGGGGCAAACACCGGGGAGCTGTTTTTT; V gene: TRBV7-9; D gene: TRBD1; J gene: TRBJ2-2; clone size: NA
CDR3 protein: CASSLLRGQGRESEKLFF; CDR3 DNA: TGCGCCAGCAGCTTGTTGAGAGGACAGGGTAGGGAAAGTGAAAAACTGTTTTTT; V gene: TRBV5-1; D gene: TRBD1; J gene: TRBJ1-4; clone size: once
CDR3 protein: CASSLAGISEQYF; CDR3 DNA: TGCGCCAGCAGCTTGGCCGGCATCAGCGAGCAGTACTTC; V gene: TRBV5-1; D gene: NA; J gene: TRBJ2-7; clone size: NA
CDR3 protein: CASSISDRPYEQYF; CDR3 DNA: TGTGCCAGCAGCATTTCGGACAGGCCCTACGAGCAGTACTTC; V gene: TRBV11-2; D gene: TRBD1; J gene: TRBJ2-7; clone size: NA
CDR3 protein: CASSSLSFLYGYTF; CDR3 DNA: TGTGCCAGCAGCTCCCTGTCGTTCCTGTATGGCTACACCTTC; V gene: TRBV7-9; D gene: NA; J gene: TRBJ1-2; clone size: NA
CDR3 protein: CATSRDRAGGPETQYF; CDR3 DNA: TGTGCCACCAGCAGAGATCGTGCAGGGGGGCCTGAGACCCAGTACTTC; V gene: TRBV15; D gene: NA; J gene: TRBJ2-5; clone size: NA
CDR3 protein: CASSLEYSGRAEYF; CDR3 DNA: TGCGCCAGCAGCTTGGAGTACTCAGGGAGGGCCGAGTACTTC; V gene: TRBV5-1; D gene: TRBD2; J gene: TRBJ2-7; clone size: NA
CDR3 protein: CASSVPGRNTIYF; CDR3 DNA: TGTGCCAGCAGCGTACCAGGGAGAAACACCATATATTTT; V gene: TRBV9; D gene: NA; J gene: TRBJ1-3; clone size: NA
CDR3 protein: CSVAIPGTGHGANVLTF; CDR3 DNA: TGCAGCGTTGCAATCCCCGGGACAGGGCATGGGGCCAACGTCCTGACTTTC; V gene: TRBV29-1; D gene: TRBD1; J gene: TRBJ2-6; clone size: NA
CDR3 protein: CASSLESGREQYF; CDR3 DNA: TGTGCCAGCAGCTTAGAGTCTGGGCGGGAGCAGTACTTC; V gene: TRBV7-2; D gene: NA; J gene: TRBJ2-7; clone size: NA
CDR3 protein: CASSQDRVNTEAFF; CDR3 DNA: TGTGCCAGCAGCCAAGACAGGGTAAACACTGAAGCTTTCTTT; V gene: TRBV4-2; D gene: NA; J gene: TRBJ1-1; clone size: NA
CDR3 protein: CASSLGQNSYEQYF; CDR3 DNA: TGTGCTAGCAGCTTAGGTCAGAATAGCTACGAGCAGTACTTC; V gene: TRBV7-7; D gene: NA; J gene: TRBJ2-7; clone size: NA
CDR3 protein: CASIDGNPRASGANVLTF; CDR3 DNA: TGCGCCAGCATTGACGGAAACCCCAGAGCCTCTGGGGCCAACGTCCTGACTTTC; V gene: TRBV5-1; D gene: NA; J gene: TRBJ2-6; clone size: NA
CDR3 protein: CASSRLVSGANVLTF; CDR3 DNA: TGTGCCAGCAGCCGACTGGTCTCTGGGGCCAACGTCCTGACTTTC; V gene: TRBV5-6; D gene: NA; J gene: TRBJ2-6; clone size: NA
CDR3 protein: CSARERDTQYF; CDR3 DNA: TGCAGTGCCAGAGAGAGGGATACGCAGTATTTT; V gene: TRBV20-1; D gene: NA; J gene: TRBJ2-3; clone size: NA
CDR3 protein: CASTPGKGQGAPGEQYF; CDR3 DNA: TGTGCCAGCACCCCGGGGAAGGGACAGGGGGCTCCGGGCGAGCAGTACTTC; V gene: TRBV7-9; D gene: TRBD1; J gene: TRBJ2-7; clone size: medium-sized
CDR3 protein: CASSPRGQVNTEAFF; CDR3 DNA: TGTGCCAGCAGCCCCCGGGGGCAGGTGAACACTGAAGCTTTCTTT; V gene: TRBV7-9; D gene: NA; J gene: TRBJ1-1; clone size: few
CDR3 protein: CASSTRDRGSEAFF; CDR3 DNA: TGTGCCAGCAGCACGCGGGACAGGGGGTCTGAAGCTTTCTTT; V gene: TRBV5-6; D gene: TRBD1; J gene: TRBJ1-1; clone size: NA
CDR3 protein: CASSSTGRTGPYYEQYF; CDR3 DNA: TGTGCCAGCAGCTCAACCGGCCGGACAGGGCCCTACTACGAGCAGTACTTC; V gene: TRBV13; D gene: TRBD1; J gene: TRBJ2-7; clone size: NA
CDR3 protein: CATAGQPNTEAFF; CDR3 DNA: TGTGCCACTGCGGGACAGCCGAACACTGAAGCTTTCTTT; V gene: TRBV2; D gene: TRBD1; J gene: TRBJ1-1; clone size: NA
CDR3 protein: CSVGQLSTDTQYF; CDR3 DNA: TGCAGCGTCGGACAGCTAAGCACAGATACGCAGTATTTT; V gene: TRBV29-1; D gene: NA; J gene: TRBJ2-3; clone size: NA
CDR3 protein: CAWRGSRGRGYGYTF; CDR3 DNA: TGTGCCTGGAGGGGGAGCAGGGGGCGCGGCTATGGCTACACCTTC; V gene: TRBV30; D gene: TRBD1; J gene: TRBJ1-2; clone size: NA
CDR3 protein: CASSLMSDSYEQYF; CDR3 DNA: TGTGCCAGCAGCTTAATGTCGGACTCCTACGAGCAGTACTTC; V gene: TRBV7-2; D gene: NA; J gene: TRBJ2-7; clone size: NA
CDR3 protein: CASSLVQGSSNYGYTF; CDR3 DNA: TGTGCCAGCAGCTTGGTACAGGGCTCGTCTAACTATGGCTACACCTTC; V gene: TRBV5-6; D gene: NA; J gene: TRBJ1-2; clone size: once
CDR3 protein: CAWSVYREDSPLHF; CDR3 DNA: TGTGCCTGGAGTGTATACAGGGAGGACTCACCCCTCCACTTT; V gene: TRBV30; D gene: NA; J gene: TRBJ1-6; clone size: NA
CDR3 protein: CASSSPGGGAGDTQYF; CDR3 DNA: TGCGCCAGCAGCTCCCCCGGCGGGGGGGCAGGAGATACGCAGTATTTT; V gene: TRBV5-1; D gene: TRBD2; J gene: TRBJ2-3; clone size: NA
CDR3 protein: CASSSTSGGSTDTQYF; CDR3 DNA: TGTGCTAGCAGCTCTACTAGCGGGGGATCCACAGATACGCAGTATTTT; V gene: TRBV7-7; D gene: TRBD2; J gene: TRBJ2-3; clone size: NA
CDR3 protein: CASSRSGNQPQHF; CDR3 DNA: TGTGCTAGCAGTCGCTCGGGCAATCAGCCCCAGCATTTT; V gene: TRBV7-7; D gene: NA; J gene: TRBJ1-5; clone size: NA
CDR3 protein: CASSGGAYNEQFF; CDR3 DNA: TGTGCCTCAAGCGGGGGGGCCTACAATGAGCAGTTCTTC; V gene: TRBV30; D gene: TRBD2; J gene: TRBJ2-1; clone size: NA
CDR3 protein: CSVEDQGGAGYTF; CDR3 DNA: TGCAGCGTTGAAGATCAAGGGGGTGCTGGCTACACCTTC; V gene: TRBV29-1; D gene: NA; J gene: TRBJ1-2; clone size: NA
CDR3 protein: CASNDRVHNEQFF; CDR3 DNA: TGTGCCAGCAACGACAGGGTACACAATGAGCAGTTCTTC; V gene: TRBV6-6; D gene: TRBD1; J gene: TRBJ2-1; clone size: NA
CDR3 protein: CASRTQGNTEAFF; CDR3 DNA: TGTGCCAGTAGAACGCAGGGGAACACTGAAGCTTTCTTT; V gene: TRBV6-1; D gene: NA; J gene: TRBJ1-1; clone size: NA
CDR3 protein: CASSEERGNEKLFF; CDR3 DNA: TGTGCCAGCAGTGAAGAGCGGGGAAATGAAAAACTGTTTTTT; V gene: TRBV2; D gene: NA; J gene: TRBJ1-4; clone size: few
CDR3 protein: CASSPTTGAADTQYF; CDR3 DNA: TGCGCCAGCAGCCCCACTACAGGGGCCGCAGATACGCAGTATTTT; V gene: TRBV5-1; D gene: TRBD1; J gene: TRBJ2-3; clone size: NA
CDR3 protein: CASSQGSTEAFF; CDR3 DNA: TGCGCCAGCAGCCAAGGGTCCACTGAAGCTTTCTTT; V gene: TRBV4-1; D gene: NA; J gene: TRBJ1-1; clone size: NA
CDR3 protein: CASSLSSGANVLTF; CDR3 DNA: TGTGCCAGCAGTTTAAGCTCTGGGGCCAACGTCCTGACTTTC; V gene: TRBV6-5; D gene: NA; J gene: TRBJ2-6; clone size: NA
CDR3 protein: CSVALIITQETQYF; CDR3 DNA: TGCAGCGTCGCCCTTATAATAACCCAAGAGACCCAGTACTTC; V gene: TRBV29-1; D gene: NA; J gene: TRBJ2-5; clone size: NA
CDR3 protein: CASSLGTAQETQYF; CDR3 DNA: TGTGCCAGCAGCCTCGGGACAGCCCAAGAGACCCAGTACTTC; V gene: TRBV11-1; D gene: TRBD1; J gene: TRBJ2-5; clone size: NA
CDR3 protein: CASSQDPSNQPQHF; CDR3 DNA: TGCGCCAGCAGCCAAGATCCCAGCAATCAGCCCCAGCATTTT; V gene: TRBV4-1; D gene: NA; J gene: TRBJ1-5; clone size: NA
CDR3 protein: CATSASTVFGNTIYF; CDR3 DNA: TGTGCCACCAGCGCCAGTACGGTTTTTGGAAACACCATATATTTT; V gene: TRBV15; D gene: NA; J gene: TRBJ1-3; clone size: few
CDR3 protein: CASSRGADYGYTF; CDR3 DNA: TGTGCCAGCAGCCGGGGGGCTGACTATGGCTACACCTTC; V gene: TRBV6-5; D gene: NA; J gene: TRBJ1-2; clone size: few
CDR3 protein: CASSEGRTSTDTQYF; CDR3 DNA: TGTGCCAGCAGCGAGGGACGGACTAGCACAGATACGCAGTATTTT; V gene: TRBV7-9; D gene: NA; J gene: TRBJ2-3; clone size: NA
CDR3 protein: CASSLGPGTRENTIYF; CDR3 DNA: TGCGCCAGCAGCCTGGGCCCTGGGACCCGCGAAAACACCATATATTTT; V gene: TRBV5-1; D gene: NA; J gene: TRBJ1-3; clone size: few
CDR3 protein: CASRGHSTDTQYF; CDR3 DNA: TGTGCCAGCAGGGGACACTCCACAGATACGCAGTATTTT; V gene: TRBV2; D gene: NA; J gene: TRBJ2-3; clone size: few
CDR3 protein: CATSRDLGLQTSEQYF; CDR3 DNA: TGTGCCACCAGCAGAGATTTGGGCCTTCAGACCTCCGAGCAGTACTTC; V gene: TRBV15; D gene: NA; J gene: TRBJ2-7; clone size: NA
CDR3 protein: CAWGTGGNSPLHF; CDR3 DNA: TGTGCCTGGGGGACAGGGGGCAATTCACCCCTCCACTTT; V gene: TRBV30; D gene: TRBD1; J gene: TRBJ1-6; clone size: NA
CDR3 protein: CASRAGQGVTDTQYF; CDR3 DNA: TGTGCCAGCAGGGCAGGCCAAGGGGTAACAGATACGCAGTATTTT; V gene: TRBV6-6; D gene: NA; J gene: TRBJ2-3; clone size: few
CDR3 protein: CASSINSGNTIYF; CDR3 DNA: TGTGCCAGCAGCATCAACTCTGGAAACACCATATATTTT; V gene: TRBV5-5; D gene: NA; J gene: TRBJ1-3; clone size: few
CDR3 protein: CASSEDSGNTIYF; CDR3 DNA: TGTGCCAGCAGTGAAGATTCTGGAAACACCATATATTTT; V gene: TRBV2; D gene: NA; J gene: TRBJ1-3; clone size: few
CDR3 protein: CASSQRHDSPLHF; CDR3 DNA: TGTGCCAGCAGCCAACGACATGATTCACCCCTCCACTTT; V gene: TRBV11-2; D gene: NA; J gene: TRBJ1-6; clone size: NA
CDR3 protein: CSANQGYEQYF; CDR3 DNA: TGCAGTGCTAACCAGGGCTACGAGCAGTACTTC; V gene: TRBV20-1; D gene: NA; J gene: TRBJ2-7; clone size: NA